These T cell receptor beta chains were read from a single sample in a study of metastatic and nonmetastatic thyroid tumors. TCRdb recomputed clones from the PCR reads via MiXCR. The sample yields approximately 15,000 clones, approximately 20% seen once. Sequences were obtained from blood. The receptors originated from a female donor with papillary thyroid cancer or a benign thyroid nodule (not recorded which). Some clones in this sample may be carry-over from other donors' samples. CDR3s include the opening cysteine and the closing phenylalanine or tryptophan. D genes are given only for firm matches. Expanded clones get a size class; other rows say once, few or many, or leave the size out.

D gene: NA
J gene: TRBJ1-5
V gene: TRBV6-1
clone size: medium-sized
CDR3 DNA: TGTGCCAGCAGTGAAGACAGGGAGGAATACGGCAATCAGCCCCAGCATTTT
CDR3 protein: CASSEDREEYGNQPQHF

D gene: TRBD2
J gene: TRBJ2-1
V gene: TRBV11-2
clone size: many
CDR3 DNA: TGTGCCAGCAGCCCCAGGACTAGCGGGAGGGGAAATGAGCAGTTCTTC
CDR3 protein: CASSPRTSGRGNEQFF

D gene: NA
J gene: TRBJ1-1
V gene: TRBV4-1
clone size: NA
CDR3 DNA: TGCACCAGCAGCCAAGTTCAGGAGAACACTGAAGATTTCTTT
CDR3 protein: CTSSQVQENTEDFF

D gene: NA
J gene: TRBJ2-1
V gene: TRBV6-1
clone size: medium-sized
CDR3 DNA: TGTGCCAGCATGATAGGAAGGGAGGACTACTACAATGAGCAGTTCTTC
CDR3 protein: CASMIGREDYYNEQFF

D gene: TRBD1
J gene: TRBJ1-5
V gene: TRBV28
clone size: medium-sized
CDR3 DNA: TGTGCCAGCAGTGCAGGGGGCCCGAGAAATCAGCCCCAGCATTTT
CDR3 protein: CASSAGGPRNQPQHF

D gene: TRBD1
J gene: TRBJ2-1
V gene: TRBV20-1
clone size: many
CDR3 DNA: TGCAGTGCTAGAGACCCCAAGGGGACAGAACACAATGAGCAGTTCTTC
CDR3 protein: CSARDPKGTEHNEQFF

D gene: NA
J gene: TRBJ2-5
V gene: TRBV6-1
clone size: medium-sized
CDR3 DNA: TGTGCCAGCAGTGAAGCCGGACTACCCGAGACCCAGTACTTC
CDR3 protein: CASSEAGLPETQYF

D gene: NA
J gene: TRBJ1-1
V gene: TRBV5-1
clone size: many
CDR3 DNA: TGCGCCAGCAGCTTGGGACAGGCAAACACTGAAGCTTTCTTT
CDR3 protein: CASSLGQANTEAFF

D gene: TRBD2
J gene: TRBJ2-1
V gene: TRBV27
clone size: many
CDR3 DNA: TGTGCCAGCAGACCAAGAACTAGCGGGAGGGCTCCTACCTACAATGAGCAGTTCTTC
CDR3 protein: CASRPRTSGRAPTYNEQFF

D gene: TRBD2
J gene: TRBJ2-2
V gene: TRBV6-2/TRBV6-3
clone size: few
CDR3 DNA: TGTGCCACTACCACTAGCGGTGGGAACACCGGGGAGCTGTTTTTT
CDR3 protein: CATTTSGGNTGELFF

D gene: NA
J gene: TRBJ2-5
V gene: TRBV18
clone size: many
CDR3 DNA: TGTGCCAGCTTCCCACCAGGGGGGGAGCGGCAAGAGACCCAGTACTTC
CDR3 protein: CASFPPGGERQETQYF

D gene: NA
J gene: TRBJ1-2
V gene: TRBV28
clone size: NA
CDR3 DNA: TGTGCCAGCAGTTTCGGGTATATCTATGGCTACACCTTC
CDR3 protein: CASSFGYIYGYTF

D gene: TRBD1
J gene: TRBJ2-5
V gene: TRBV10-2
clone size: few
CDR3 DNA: TGCGCCAGCAGTGAGCCGGGGACAGGGCAAGAAACCCAGTACTTC
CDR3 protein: CASSEPGTGQETQYF

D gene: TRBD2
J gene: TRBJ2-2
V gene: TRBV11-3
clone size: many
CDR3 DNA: TGTGCCAGCAGCTCTGGGACTAGCAACACCGGGGAGCTGTTTTTT
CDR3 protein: CASSSGTSNTGELFF

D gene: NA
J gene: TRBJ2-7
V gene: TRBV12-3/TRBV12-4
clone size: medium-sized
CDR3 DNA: TGTGCCAGCAGTTTAAGGACTCCTACCTACGAGCAGTACTTC
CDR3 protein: CASSLRTPTYEQYF

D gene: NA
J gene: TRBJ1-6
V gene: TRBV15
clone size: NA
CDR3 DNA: TGTGCCACCCGCATCTGGAAGGCCAGGACCAATAATTCACCCCTCCACTTT
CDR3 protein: CATRIWKARTNNSPLHF

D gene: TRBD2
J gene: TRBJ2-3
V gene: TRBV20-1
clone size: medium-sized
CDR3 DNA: TGCAGTGCCAGGACTAGCGGGAAGAACACAGATACGCAGTATTTT
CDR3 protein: CSARTSGKNTDTQYF

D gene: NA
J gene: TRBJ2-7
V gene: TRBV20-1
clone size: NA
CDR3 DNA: TGCAGTGCTAGAAAAGGGGCCCCCTCAGGGTACGAGCAGTACTTC
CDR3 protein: CSARKGAPSGYEQYF

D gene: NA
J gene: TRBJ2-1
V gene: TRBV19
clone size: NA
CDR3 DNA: TGTGCCAGTAGTACTAAACTTGCCCTAGAGGTGTTCAACGAGCAGTTCTTC
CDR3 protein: CASSTKLALEVFNEQFF

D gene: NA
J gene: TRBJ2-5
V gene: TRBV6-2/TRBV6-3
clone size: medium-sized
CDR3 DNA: TGTGCCAGCAGTTATGATGTGCGTCTGATACAAGAGACCCAGTACTTC
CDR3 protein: CASSYDVRLIQETQYF

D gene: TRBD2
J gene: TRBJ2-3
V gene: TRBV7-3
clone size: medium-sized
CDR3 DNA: TGTGCCAGCAGCTTCGGACTAGCGGGAGGTGCAGATACGCAGTATTTT
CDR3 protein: CASSFGLAGGADTQYF

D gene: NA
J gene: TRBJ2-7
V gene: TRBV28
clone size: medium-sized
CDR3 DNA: TGTGCCAGCAGTTTAAGCGGCGGTCCCAACTACGAGCAGTACTTC
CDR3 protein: CASSLSGGPNYEQYF

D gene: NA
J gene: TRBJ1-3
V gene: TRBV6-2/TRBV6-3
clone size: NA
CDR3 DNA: TGTGCCAGCAGTCGTACCTCTGGAAACACCATATATTTT
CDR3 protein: CASSRTSGNTIYF

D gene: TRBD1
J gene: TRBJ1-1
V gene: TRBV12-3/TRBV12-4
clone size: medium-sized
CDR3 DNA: TGTGCCAGCAGGCTCGCAGGGGGGATAAACACTGAAGCTTTCTTT
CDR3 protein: CASRLAGGINTEAFF

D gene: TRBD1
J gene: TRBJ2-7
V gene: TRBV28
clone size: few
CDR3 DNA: TGTGCCAGCAGTTTGGTCCTCGACAGGGGGGGCTACGAGCAGTACTTC
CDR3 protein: CASSLVLDRGGYEQYF

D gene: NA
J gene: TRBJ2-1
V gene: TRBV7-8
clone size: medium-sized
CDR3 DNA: TGTGCCAGCAGCTTTCTAGGTGTTGGTGAGCAGTTCTTC
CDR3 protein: CASSFLGVGEQFF